A single sample gave rise to the 21 T cell receptor beta chains below, sequenced in a study of blood T cell repertoires in COVID-19. The method was immunoSEQ multiplex PCR; TCRdb's version includes in-frame clones alone and lacks a portion of them. The sample records about 200,000 clones, roughly 82% being singletons. The sequenced sample consisted of peripheral blood. The receptors derive from a woman aged 60-75 years with COVID-19, enrolled during active disease.

This chain joins TRBV28 and TRBJ2-7, with TRBD1 as a possible D gene (5 bases). Trimming cost V 3 bases and J 1 base, with 13 bases left between them. This CDR3 spans 15 amino acids. Germline CDR1 and CDR2: MDHEN and SYDVKM. This CDR3 is CASSFAMGPSYEQYF. CDR3 bases: TGTGCCAGCAGTTTCGCTATGGGGCCTTCCTACGAGCAGTACTTC. Supplemented by reference TRBV28 and TRBJ2-7, the full variable domain reads DVKVTQSSRYLVKRTGEKVFLECVQDMDHENMFWYRQDPGLGLRLIYFSYDVKMKEKGDIPEGYSVSREKKERFSLILESASTNQTSMYLCASSFAMGPSYEQYFGPGTRLTVT.

This chain links TRBV2 with TRBJ1-4; 9 bases fit TRBD1. The V gene's germline CDR1 is SNHLY and CDR2 FYNNEI. Trimming at V came to 7 bases and at J to 8 bases, leaving 11 bases not matched to a gene. CDR3 size: 15 residues. The CDR3 here is CASKPFTGGGEKLFF. The CDR3 DNA reads as TGTGCCAGCAAGCCATTCACAGGGGGCGGAGAAAAACTGTTTTTT.

The rearrangement links TRBV3-1 (or the pseudogene TRBV3-2) to TRBJ2-1, with 14 bases aligning to TRBD2. V lost 4 bases, J lost 4 bases, and 3 bases stayed unmatched. Germline CDR1 LGHDT, CDR2 YNNKEL (reference sequence). CDR3 size: 16 residues. CDR3 in amino acids: CASSRLAGGHYNEQFF. The CDR3 DNA reads as TGTGCCAGCAGCCGACTAGCGGGGGGGCATTACAATGAGCAGTTCTTC.

V is TRBV7-2 and J is TRBJ1-6, with D hard to call. The CDR3 sequence is 15 residues long. The germline V gene has CDR1 SGHTA and CDR2 FQGNSA. V lost 0 bases and J 9 bases, leaving 12 bases between the germline ends. Here the CDR3 DNA reads TGTGCCAGCAGCTTAGCGCAGTTCGTCCCTTCACCCCTCCACTTT. Its protein product is CASSLAQFVPSPLHF.

This clone was seen only once. The chain joins TRBV7-2 to TRBJ2-7; TRBD2 agrees at 11 bases. With 6 bases clipped from V and 0 bases from J, the junction kept 4 bases outside the gene matches. Germline CDR1 SGHTA, CDR2 FQGNSA. CDR3 length: 15 residues. The CDR3 DNA reads as TGTGCCAGCAGTTTAACTAGCGGGAGCTCCTACGAGCAGTACTTC. Amino acid sequence: CASSLTSGSSYEQYF.

J is TRBJ2-7 and V is TRBV9; D not certain. This CDR3 is 13 amino acids long. Trimming pared 0 bases from V and 6 bases from J, leaving 10 bases between. Germline V gene lookup returns CDR1 SGDLS and CDR2 YYNGEE. The CDR3: CASSVAGQSEQYF. The CDR3 DNA reads as TGTGCCAGCAGCGTAGCTGGGCAGTCCGAGCAGTACTTC.

A few counts support this clone. The rearrangement joins TRBV29-1 to TRBJ1-3; TRBD1 agrees at 10 bases. Germline CDR1 and CDR2: SQVTM and ANQGSEA. Losses at the gene ends were 5 bases for V and 1 base for J; bases not matched to a gene: 8. The CDR3 contains 16 residues. This CDR3 reads CSVHETGGFSGNTIYF. For the CDR3, the DNA is TGCAGCGTTCATGAGACAGGGGGCTTTTCTGGAAACACCATATATTTT.

The chain recombines TRBV27 with TRBJ2-7; D is unresolved. CDR3 length: 15 amino acids. Per the germline V gene, CDR1 is MNHEY and CDR2 is SMNVEV (reference sequence). V was pared by 6 bases and J by 2 bases, with 17 bases between. The CDR3 sequence: CASRDLGSIAYEQYF. Written as DNA, the CDR3 is TGTGCCAGCAGAGACTTAGGTAGTATCGCCTACGAGCAGTACTTC.

The chain is built from TRBV7-2 and TRBJ1-4, with TRBD1 identical over 7 bases. V dropped 0 bases and J dropped 8; count of bases not matched to a gene: 0. Germline values: CDR1 SGHTA, CDR2 FQGNSA. This CDR3 spans 13 amino acids. The CDR3 sequence: CASSLADREKLFF. CDR3 sequence (DNA): TGTGCCAGCAGCTTAGCGGACAGGGAAAAACTGTTTTTT.

The chain recombines TRBV5-4 with TRBJ2-3; TRBD2 aligns across 8 bases. The J segment lost 1 base and the V segment lost 4 bases, leaving 20 bases of the junction unmatched. Germline V gives CDR1 SGHNT, CDR2 YYREEE (reference sequence). This CDR3 has 20 residues. As DNA, the CDR3 is TGTGCCAGCAGCCACCCACGGACGGCGGGGGGTAAATCCCGCACAGATACGCAGTATTTT. Residues: CASSHPRTAGGKSRTDTQYF.

The chain recombines TRBV28 with TRBJ1-6; no definite D call. This CDR3 region has 15 residues. Germline CDR1 reads MDHEN; CDR2 reads SYDVKM. Trimming cost V 11 bases and J 0 bases, with 14 bases left between them. CDR3 coding DNA: TGTGCCGGTCAGCGGAGCAGCTCCTATAATTCACCCCTCCACTTT. Its translation: CAGQRSSSYNSPLHF.

This clone is judged medium-sized. The chain combines TRBV2 with TRBJ1-6; weak D call: TRBD1 (6 bases). The CDR3 has 15 residues. Between the trimmed V and J ends, which lost 6 bases and 7 bases, there was a span of 16 bases. Germline V gene sequence: CDR1 SNHLY, CDR2 FYNNEI. The CDR3 DNA reads as TGTGCCAGCAGAGCAGGGGCCGGGGGGAATTCACCCCTCCACTTT. It translates to CASRAGAGGNSPLHF.

The DNA of the CDR3 is TGTGCCAGCAGGAGGGGGACCGCTTCACCCCTCCACTTT. Its protein is CASRRGTASPLHF. This chain joins TRBV28 and TRBJ1-6, with D tentatively TRBD1 (6 bases). The CDR3 consists of 13 residues. Trimming shortened V by 6 bases and J by 9 bases, and 12 bases separated the two germline ends. Germline loops: CDR1 MDHEN, CDR2 SYDVKM.

The rearrangement uses TRBV7-9 and TRBJ2-1; perhaps TRBD2 as D (6 bases). CDR1 is SEHNR, CDR2 FQNEAQ, per germline (reference sequence). V was shortened by 1 base and J by 6 bases, with 25 bases between the two germline ends. The CDR3 has 19 amino acids. The CDR3 coding sequence is TGTGCCAGCAGCTTAGTTCGAGGCACCCGACTAGGCCTCCTCAATGAGCAGTTCTTC. Protein product: CASSLVRGTRLGLLNEQFF. Drawing the rest from reference TRBV7-9 and TRBJ2-1, the complete variable domain is DTGVSQNPRHKITKRGQNVTFRCDPISEHNRLYWYRQTLGQGPEFLTYFQNEAQLEKSRLLSDRFSAERPKGSFSTLEIQRTEQGDSAMYLCASSLVRGTRLGLLNEQFFGPGTRLTVL.

This clone was picked up one time. The CDR3 nucleotides read TGTGCCAGCAGCCCTCACAGGGCTAGCACAGATACGCAGTATTTT. It yields the protein CASSPHRASTDTQYF. The V gene is TRBV9, the J gene TRBJ2-3; D possibly corresponds to TRBD1 (6 bases). Germline-derived CDR1 and CDR2 are SGDLS and YYNGEE. The CDR3 runs to 15 residues. The V end lost 4 bases, the J end lost 0 bases, and 12 bases lay between the germline ends.

The chain couples TRBV6-6 to TRBJ2-3, with D possibly being TRBD2 (6 bases). The V gene's germline CDR1 is MNHNY and CDR2 SVGAGI (reference sequence). The V end lost 2 bases, the J end lost 5 bases, and 11 bases lay between the germline ends. CDR3 length equals 14 residues. CDR3 sequence reads: CASSYGGSGDTQYF. CDR3 DNA sequence: TGTGCCAGCAGTTACGGGGGGAGCGGAGATACGCAGTATTTT.

The rearrangement joins TRBV5-8 to TRBJ1-5, with D possibly being TRBD1 (5 bases). Trimming stripped 3 bases from V and 2 bases from J, with 15 bases between. Germline values: CDR1 SGHTS, CDR2 YDEGEE. The CDR3 covers 16 residues. CDR3 bases: TGTGCCAGCAGCTCCGGGGGGTTCCGGGGCAATCAGCCCCAGCATTTT. Translating it yields CASSSGGFRGNQPQHF.

The chain employs TRBV5-1 and TRBJ2-2; no clear D gene. The V and J ends lost 2 bases and 0 bases respectively, with 5 bases between them. The germline CDR1 and CDR2 sequences are SGHRS and YFSETQ. The CDR3 contains 14 residues. For the CDR3, the DNA is TGCGCCAGCAGCTTCCTAGCGAACACCGGGGAGCTGTTTTTT. Its protein product is CASSFLANTGELFF.

The V call is TRBV7-3, the J call TRBJ1-5; TRBD1 is a possible D gene (5 bases). The germline V gene has CDR1 SGHTA and CDR2 FQGTGA. The CDR3 is 13 amino acids. Trimming stripped 2 bases from V and 9 bases from J, with 11 bases between. In DNA form, the CDR3 reads TGTGCCAGCAGCTTACGAAGGGGAACGCCCCAGCATTTT. Its translation is CASSLRRGTPQHF. The entire variable domain, with the rest obtained from reference TRBV7-3 and TRBJ1-5, is as follows: GAGVSQTPSNKVTEKGKYVELRCDPISGHTALYWYRQSLGQGPEFLIYFQGTGAADDSGLPNDRFFAVRPEGSVSTLKIQRTERGDSAVYLCASSLRRGTPQHFGDGTRLSIL.

The CDR3 coding sequence is TGTGCCAGCAGTTCCCATGCCGTGACAGGATGGGCTGAAAAACTGTTTTTT. As protein: CASSSHAVTGWAEKLFF. The rearrangement uses TRBV28 and TRBJ1-4, with D perhaps matching TRBD1 (6 bases). CDR1 and CDR2 from the germline V gene are MDHEN and SYDVKM. Trimming left V 4 bases short and J 7 bases short, with 22 bases between. The CDR3 has 17 amino acids.

The chain recombines TRBV5-6 with TRBJ2-7; D is unresolved. CDR3 size: 16 residues. Trimming removed 0 bases at V and 3 bases at J, with 16 bases between. Germline V CDR1 and CDR2: SGHDT, YYEEEE. CDR3 protein: CASSLGSPVHSYEQYF. The CDR3 region has the DNA TGTGCCAGCAGCTTGGGGTCTCCGGTCCACAGCTACGAGCAGTACTTC.